The 30 T cell receptor beta chains reported below all come from one sample, sequenced in a study of cytotoxic CD8 clonotypes in ibrutinib-treated CLL. Here immunoSEQ multiplex PCR was the method, and the copy in TCRdb shows in-frame clones only, minus some. The sample has 200,000 or so clones, more than 75% seen once. This material consisted of PBMCs, taken after 12 months of ibrutinib treatment. Source of these receptors: a human donor with chronic lymphocytic leukemia.

This chain joins TRBV6-5 and TRBJ1-4; the match to TRBD1 covers 8 bases. The junction had 1 base not matched to a gene; V was cut back by 8 bases and J by 5 bases. The germline V gene encodes CDR1 MNHEY and CDR2 SVGAGI. The CDR3 totals 12 residues. CDR3 amino acids: CASRQGNEKLFF. CDR3 DNA sequence: TGTGCCAGCCGACAGGGGAATGAAAAACTGTTTTTT.

V and J are TRBV19 and TRBJ1-1; 9 positions match TRBD1. The junction had 5 bases not matched to a gene; V was cut back by 4 bases and J by 5 bases. Germline V gene data show CDR1 as LNHDA and CDR2 as SQIVND (reference sequence). The CDR3 consists of 14 residues. The CDR3 spells CASSNRGLGTEAFF. The CDR3, as DNA: TGTGCCAGTAGTAACAGGGGGCTGGGTACTGAAGCTTTCTTT.

The chain's CDR3 is CASSGGSADTQYF. The CDR3 DNA reads TGTGCCAGCAGTGGTGGGAGCGCAGATACGCAGTATTTT. V usage is TRBV2 and J usage is TRBJ2-3; the D gene is possibly TRBD2 (5 bases). The germline V gene encodes CDR1 SNHLY and CDR2 FYNNEI. The CDR3 sequence is 13 residues long. The ends were cut back, 4 bases at V and 4 bases at J, with 9 bases in the middle.

V gene TRBV7-6 combines with J gene TRBJ2-1, with D possibly TRBD2 on 5 matching bases. The CDR3 covers 16 residues. Germline V gene lookup returns CDR1 SGHVS and CDR2 FNYEAQ. V lost 3 bases and J lost 5, with 17 bases in between. The CDR3 spells CASSLEALSPHNEQFF. The CDR3 nucleotides are TGTGCCAGCAGCTTGGAGGCGCTCTCCCCCCACAATGAGCAGTTCTTC. The full variable domain, in which reference TRBV7-6 and TRBJ2-1 provide the parts outside the CDR3, is GAGVSQSPRYKVTKRGQDVALRCDPISGHVSLYWYRQALGQGPEFLTYFNYEAQQDKSGLPNDRFSAERPEGSISTLTIQRTEQRDSAMYRCASSLEALSPHNEQFFGPGTRLTVL.

This sequence joins TRBV2 and TRBJ2-1; D remains ambiguous. The germline V gene encodes CDR1 SNHLY and CDR2 FYNNEI. The CDR3 has 15 amino acids. Trimming took off 5 bases at V and 3 bases at J, with 14 bases between the two ends. The CDR3 protein is CASSIEARSYNEQFF. CDR3 DNA: TGTGCCAGCAGTATCGAGGCAAGAAGCTACAATGAGCAGTTCTTC.

V usage is TRBV6-5 and J usage is TRBJ2-1; 7 positions match TRBD1. The trim removed 0 bases at V and 4 bases at J, leaving 6 bases unmatched. The CDR3 runs to 16 residues. Germline CDR1 and CDR2: MNHEY and SVGAGI. The CDR3 coding sequence is TGTGCCAGCAGTTACTCGACGGGACAGAGGTACAATGAGCAGTTCTTC. Amino acids: CASSYSTGQRYNEQFF.

The genes are TRBV2 and TRBJ2-3, with a weak D call TRBD2 (5 bases). The CDR3 is 15 amino acids. V dropped 3 bases and J dropped 0 bases, with 10 bases sitting between them. Germline lookup yields CDR1 SNHLY and CDR2 FYNNEI. The CDR3 protein is CASSDWRASTDTQYF. CDR3 DNA sequence: TGTGCCAGCAGTGACTGGCGGGCTAGCACAGATACGCAGTATTTT. The entire variable domain, with the rest obtained from reference TRBV2 and TRBJ2-3, is as follows: EPEVTQTPSHQVTQMGQEVILRCVPISNHLYFYWYRQILGQKVEFLVSFYNNEISEKSEIFDDQFSVERPDGSNFTLKIRSTKLEDSAMYFCASSDWRASTDTQYFGPGTRLTVL.

The chain joins TRBV5-1 to TRBJ2-6, with D perhaps TRBD1 or TRBD2 (5 bases each). Per germline, CDR1 SGHRS and CDR2 YFSETQ. The V end was cut by 5 bases, the J end by 12 bases, with 15 bases between. The CDR3 is 13 residues long. In DNA form, the CDR3 reads TGCGCCAGCAGTTCCGGGACGGATGGCGTCCTGACTTTC. It specifies CASSSGTDGVLTF.

The V and J genes are TRBV7-9 and TRBJ1-5; 8 nucleotides agree with TRBD1. Germline V CDR1 and CDR2: SEHNR, FQNEAQ (reference sequence). The CDR3 consists of 14 residues. With V trimmed by 1 base and J by 5 bases, 1 base remained unmatched. CDR3 in amino acids: CASSLGTGYQPQHF. The DNA for the CDR3 is TGTGCCAGCAGCTTAGGGACAGGGTATCAGCCCCAGCATTTT. The variable domain in full, with the rest retrieved from reference TRBV7-9 and TRBJ1-5, is DTGVSQNPRHKITKRGQNVTFRCDPISEHNRLYWYRQTLGQGPEFLTYFQNEAQLEKSRLLSDRFSAERPKGSFSTLEIQRTEQGDSAMYLCASSLGTGYQPQHFGDGTRLSIL.

The chain employs TRBV4-2 and TRBJ2-3; D is possibly TRBD2 (6 bases). The CDR3 totals 18 residues. CDR1 and CDR2 (germline): LGHNA, YNFKEQ. The V and J ends lost 5 bases and 6 bases respectively, with 27 bases between them. In DNA, the CDR3 is TGTGCCAGCAGCTCGGGAAGAGGCGGGGCCGGGATAGGGGATACGCAGTATTTT. It translates to CASSSGRGGAGIGDTQYF.

This clone was seen a single time. The chain joins TRBV11-2 to TRBJ2-2; D possibly corresponds to TRBD1 (5 bases). Trimming took 5 bases from V and 5 from J, leaving 15 bases between them. The CDR3 is 15 residues long. Looked up from germline, CDR1 is SGHAT and CDR2 is FQNNGV. CDR3 protein: CASSPGIGWTGELFF. As DNA, the CDR3 is TGTGCCAGCAGCCCAGGGATCGGGTGGACCGGGGAGCTGTTTTTT. Full variable domain (missing parts from reference TRBV11-2 and TRBJ2-2): EAGVAQSPRYKIIEKRQSVAFWCNPISGHATLYWYQQILGQGPKLLIQFQNNGVVDDSQLPKDRFSAERLKGVDSTLKIQPAKLEDSAVYLCASSPGIGWTGELFFGEGSRLTVL.

This clone was counted a few times. This chain uses TRBV12-5 with TRBJ2-1; D is uncertain. The CDR3 consists of 12 residues. Germline loops: CDR1 LGHNT, CDR2 FRNRAP. Trimming took 7 bases from V and 6 from J, leaving 10 bases between them. The CDR3 DNA reads TGTGCTAGTGCGAGTTCGGGCAATGAGCAGTTCTTC. Translating it yields CASASSGNEQFF.

This sequence joins TRBV7-9 and TRBJ1-2, with D hard to call. The CDR3 runs to 13 residues. CDR1 is SEHNR and CDR2 is FQNEAQ in the germline V gene (reference sequence). V lost 5 bases to trimming and J lost 4 bases, with 11 bases between them. CDR3 nucleotides: TGTGCCAGCAGCCCCCCCGGCTCCTATGGCTACACCTTC. The encoded protein is CASSPPGSYGYTF.

This chain links TRBV6-5 with TRBJ2-5; unclear D gene. The CDR3 has 13 residues. Germline CDR1 MNHEY, CDR2 SVGAGI. V lost 6 bases to trimming and J lost 5 bases, with 13 bases between them. The CDR3 nucleotides are TGTGCCAGCAGCCGCACGCGGTTGGAGACCCAGTACTTC. Amino acid sequence: CASSRTRLETQYF.

V usage is TRBV5-1 and J usage is TRBJ2-7; 9 bases map to TRBD1. CDR1 and CDR2 (germline): SGHRS, YFSETQ. V shed 3 bases and J 1 base; nucleotides not matched to a gene: 11. The CDR3 has 17 amino acids. The CDR3 loop is CASSSRGSGQGSYEQYF. The CDR3 DNA sequence: TGCGCCAGCAGCTCAAGGGGATCGGGACAGGGTTCCTACGAGCAGTACTTC.

The V and J genes are TRBV7-9 and TRBJ1-1; D is unresolved. From germline, CDR1 is SEHNR and CDR2 FQNEAQ (reference sequence). V shed 1 base and J shed 5 bases, with 8 bases lying between them. The CDR3 spans 13 residues. The CDR3 loop reads CASSLDAQTEAFF. CDR3 sequence (DNA): TGTGCCAGCAGCTTAGATGCCCAGACTGAAGCTTTCTTT.

The V and J genes are TRBV6-1 and TRBJ2-1; the D gene is possibly TRBD2 (5 bases). The V end was cut by 2 bases, the J end by 8 bases, with 16 bases between. This CDR3 spans 15 amino acids. Germline V gene sequence: CDR1 MNHNS, CDR2 SASEGT. The CDR3 DNA reads TGTGCCAGCAGTGAACGGTCGGCAGCCGGGGATGAGCAGTTCTTC. Protein product: CASSERSAAGDEQFF.

The chain uses TRBV27 and TRBJ2-2; D might be TRBD1 or TRBD2, each matching 5 bases. CDR3 size: 14 residues. Between the trimmed V and J ends, which lost 8 bases and 4 bases, there was a span of 14 bases. Germline-derived CDR1 and CDR2 are MNHEY and SMNVEV (reference sequence). The DNA for the CDR3 is TGTGCCAGCGCACCGGGACGCCCCACCGGGGAGCTGTTTTTT. Protein: CASAPGRPTGELFF.

The gene calls are TRBV7-9 and TRBJ2-3; D unclear. Trimming removed 7 bases at V and 7 bases at J, with 15 bases between. Germline V gene sequence: CDR1 SEHNR, CDR2 FQNEAQ (reference sequence). The CDR3 is made up of 13 amino acids. The chain's CDR3 is CASISQVVHTQYF. As DNA, the CDR3 is TGTGCCAGCATCTCCCAAGTAGTCCATACGCAGTATTTT.

V gene TRBV28 combines with J gene TRBJ1-5; tentative D call: TRBD1 (6 bases). Per the germline V gene, CDR1 is MDHEN and CDR2 is SYDVKM. The V end lost 7 bases, the J end lost 7 bases, and 17 bases lay between the germline ends. The CDR3 is 14 residues long. CDR3 sequence: CASTSAGEGQPQHF. The DNA of the CDR3 is TGTGCCAGCACGTCCGCAGGGGAAGGACAGCCCCAGCATTTT. The whole variable domain, remainder taken from reference TRBV28 and TRBJ1-5, is DVKVTQSSRYLVKRTGEKVFLECVQDMDHENMFWYRQDPGLGLRLIYFSYDVKMKEKGDIPEGYSVSREKKERFSLILESASTNQTSMYLCASTSAGEGQPQHFGDGTRLSIL.

V is TRBV7-9 and J is TRBJ2-7, with D maybe TRBD1 (6 bases). The V and J ends lost 7 bases and 6 bases respectively, with 16 bases between them. This CDR3 has 13 amino acids. Germline CDR1 is SEHNR and CDR2 is FQNEAQ (reference sequence). CDR3 loop: CASTPWAGVEQYF. The CDR3 DNA reads as TGTGCCAGCACCCCGTGGGCAGGGGTCGAGCAGTACTTC.

The chain has TRBV7-8 and TRBJ1-2; a weak D match, TRBD1 (6 bases). The CDR3 extends over 14 amino acids. Trimming left V 5 bases short and J 0 bases short, with 10 bases between. Germline V gene sequence: CDR1 SGHVS, CDR2 FQNEAQ. The CDR3 sequence is CASSPGGANYGYTF. The CDR3 DNA reads as TGTGCCAGCAGCCCCGGGGGCGCTAACTATGGCTACACCTTC.

This rearrangement joins TRBV7-9 to TRBJ2-1; 8 bases align to TRBD2. After removal of 2 bases from V and 0 bases from J, the junction contained 3 bases not matched to a gene. Germline CDR1 is SEHNR and CDR2 is FQNEAQ (reference sequence). The CDR3 loop spans 16 amino acids. CDR3: CASSLFGGASYNEQFF. DNA of the CDR3: TGTGCCAGCAGCTTATTCGGGGGGGCCTCCTACAATGAGCAGTTCTTC.

The chain couples TRBV14 to TRBJ2-3, with TRBD1 as a possible D gene (6 bases). The CDR3 sequence is 16 residues long. V was shortened by 1 base and J by 2 bases, with 13 bases between the two germline ends. CDR1 is SGHDN, CDR2 FVKESK, per germline. The CDR3 DNA sequence: TGTGCCAGCAGCCAAGGGTGGGGGCCCTTCACAGATACGCAGTATTTT. The encoded protein is CASSQGWGPFTDTQYF.

This sequence joins TRBV9 and TRBJ2-5; a possible D gene is TRBD1 (6 bases). The CDR3 runs 14 residues. Germline lookup yields CDR1 SGDLS and CDR2 YYNGEE. The V gene lost 3 bases and the J gene lost 2 bases, with 11 bases spanning the gap. Here the CDR3 DNA reads TGTGCCAGCAGCGAGGGACACGCACAAGAGACCCAGTACTTC. Protein: CASSEGHAQETQYF.

The gene calls are TRBV4-1 and TRBJ1-2, with 12 nucleotides matching TRBD1. Germline CDR1 and CDR2: MGHRA and YSYEKL. Trimming cost V 0 bases and J 4 bases; bases outside gene matches: 9. This CDR3 has 18 amino acids. CDR3: CASSQDTRDRGPSYGYTF. The CDR3 DNA reads as TGCGCCAGCAGCCAAGACACCCGGGACAGGGGGCCTAGCTATGGCTACACCTTC.

This chain joins TRBV29-1 and TRBJ2-1, with TRBD2 matching 10 bases. This CDR3 is built from 14 residues. The V gene end was trimmed by 1 base and the J gene end by 8 bases; junction bases not matched to a gene: 5. CDR1 and CDR2 from the germline V gene are SQVTM and ANQGSEA. DNA for the CDR3: TGCAGCGTTGAAGGGCTAGCGGGGGTGGATGAGCAGTTCTTC. Its protein product is CSVEGLAGVDEQFF.

V gene TRBV4-1 combines with J gene TRBJ2-3; D is perhaps TRBD2 (6 bases). Germline V gene data show CDR1 as MGHRA and CDR2 as YSYEKL. The V and J ends lost 2 bases and 0 bases respectively, with 12 bases between them. The CDR3 extends over 16 amino acids. The CDR3 region has the DNA TGCGCCAGCAGCCAATCTAGCGTTCCTAGCACAGATACGCAGTATTTT. Amino acids: CASSQSSVPSTDTQYF.

The genes are TRBV5-1 and TRBJ1-3, with D possibly being TRBD1 (5 bases). This CDR3 spans 15 amino acids. Germline V gene data show CDR1 as SGHRS and CDR2 as YFSETQ. Trimming took 3 bases from V and 0 from J, leaving 10 bases between them. The CDR3 region has the DNA TGCGCCAGCAGCTCGGGGCCCCTCTCTGGAAACACCATATATTTT. Residues: CASSSGPLSGNTIYF.

The J gene is TRBJ2-2, the V gene TRBV13; unclear D gene. CDR3 length equals 12 residues. Deletions cut 1 base from V and 8 bases from J, with 5 bases between. Germline-derived CDR1 and CDR2 are PRHDT and FYEKMQ (reference sequence). The CDR3 DNA reads as TGTGCCAGCAGCTTAGCCGGAGGGGAGCTGTTTTTT. It yields the protein CASSLAGGELFF. Full variable domain (missing parts from reference TRBV13 and TRBJ2-2): AAGVIQSPRHLIKEKRETATLKCYPIPRHDTVYWYQQGPGQDPQFLISFYEKMQSDKGSIPDRFSAQQFSDYHSELNMSSLELGDSALYFCASSLAGGELFFGEGSRLTVL.